This T cell receptor (beta chain) was captured in a study of CD8+ T cells in alopecia areata. Note on this clone: Its antigen remains unknown.

Extraction and reverse transcription of RNA yielded cDNA as the sequencing template. Using immunoSEQ multiplex PCR, the repertoire was profiled, and TCRdb retains in-frame clones only, with some absent. The sample consists of 37,000 or so clones, around half of them appearing once. Researchers sorted CD4+ cells into CD25+CD127- cells for about five patients. Germline V gene lookup returns CDR1 MNHNS and CDR2 SASEGT. The CDR3 sequence is 13 residues long. The germline V and J ends were trimmed by 4 bases and 0 bases, with 6 bases remaining between them. Study results and caveats: Mice showed TCR sharing more clearly than patients did, possibly owing to HLA. Clonality exceeded that of normal scalp in lesional scalp, most notably in alopecia totalis/universalis.

The sequence derives from a human donor with alopecia areata. Sequencing input: CD4+ Tregs sorted from blood. V usage is TRBV6-1 and J usage is TRBJ1-1; the D is unclear. The CDR3 nucleotides read TGTGCCAGCAGTGGAAGACTGAACACTGAAGCTTTCTTT. Translated: CASSGRLNTEAFF.